This TCR beta chain was sequenced for a study of technical replicates of blood from a few donors (dated by TCRdb to the late 2010s). Regarding this clone: The antigen this receptor binds is unknown. No per-base quality is available; no much larger clone lies one base away.

Including the terminal cysteine and phenylalanine, the CDR3 comprises 14 residues. Left in the record is the CDR3 DNA by itself, 42 bases read in frame from the first base. Trimming takes 4 bases from V and 8 bases from J, and the germline ends sit 14 bases apart. As encoded in the germline V gene (reference sequence), CDR1 is SEHNR while CDR2 is FQNEAQ. Libraries were constructed by the immunoSEQ multiplex PCR assay. TCRdb took over this immuneACCESS table, retaining in-frame rearrangements with V and J assigned. Such tables are incomplete; in checked studies, under half of the missing clones stem from an unresolved V gene, and the remainder is unexplained. The sample includes around 97,000 clones, with over 85% observed a single time. The ten largest make up less than 0.4% of the sample.

The V gene is TRBV7-9 and the J gene is TRBJ1-4; the best D guess is TRBD1, with 5 bases matching. The sequence was obtained from a human donor in good health. The sequencing sample was made of T cells isolated from PBMCs. CDR3 reads: CASSYSGTEEKLFF. The bases are TGTGCCAGCAGCTACTCCGGGACTGAAGAAAAACTGTTTTTT.